This T cell receptor (beta chain) was found in a study of siplizumab effects on memory and regulatory T cells. The study's findings and limits: Proliferating siplizumab-culture Tregs lacked confirmation of suppressive function. Just a small share of alloreactive clones was traced back to unstimulated subsets. Roughly 75-95% of dividing CD4+ or CD8+ clones were without an attributable naive or memory phenotype.

As regards this clone: What it binds is unknown.

The repertoire was sequenced with immunoSEQ multiplex PCR; TCRdb's copy has only in-frame clones and lacks some. Counted here are 57,000 or so clones, more than 80% occurring once; the ten biggest clones make up roughly 38%. This receptor was taken from a human donor in good health. Sequencing used CD8+ T cells sorted from blood.

The CDR3 nucleotides are TGTGCCAAGCCGAGAACAGAATACCAAGAGACCCAGTACTTC. Translating it yields CAKPRTEYQETQYF. The gene calls are TRBV21-1 and TRBJ2-5; TRBD1, the table's D call, lacks a check against the DNA. TRBV21-1 is listed as a pseudogene. This CDR3 is 14 amino acids long.